This T cell receptor beta chain is drawn from a study of blood T cell repertoires in COVID-19. At the level of the study: PBMCs, B-cell-depleted T cells, or T cells were the source of the cDNA or gDNA that made up the material.

As processed by the authors: The assay estimated nucleated cells by amplifying reference gene primers. Profiling relied on immunoSEQ multiplex PCR, and the TCRdb table lists in-frame clones only, not all of them. That table is the source of V, J and clone size, and D and trimming were worked out from the DNA. The sample contains 150,000 to 200,000 clones, approximately 78% of which appear only once. With 4 bases clipped from V and 0 bases from J, the junction kept 3 bases outside the gene matches. Germline-derived CDR1 and CDR2 are SGHTA and FQGNSA. This CDR3 has 15 residues. Source material: PBMCs or T cells enriched from blood (not recorded which). This sequence was found in a woman in her forties or fifties who had recovered from COVID-19. The rearrangement joins TRBV7-2 to TRBJ2-7; 10 bases line up with TRBD2. The CDR3 DNA reads TGTGCCAGCAGCTGGACTAGCGGCCTCTCCTACGAGCAGTACTTC. Its translation: CASSWTSGLSYEQYF. The entire variable domain, with the rest obtained from reference TRBV7-2 and TRBJ2-7, is as follows: GAGVSQSPSNKVTEKGKDVELRCDPISGHTALYWYRQSLGQGLEFLIYFQGNSAPDKSGLPSDRFSAERTGGSVSTLTIQRTQQEDSAVYLCASSWTSGLSYEQYFGPGTRLTVT.